The entry below gives a single T cell receptor beta chain sequence along with its context. This receptor's antigen is unknown. No per-base quality is available; no much larger clone lies one base away. From the cysteine through the phenylalanine, the CDR3 covers 14 amino acids. Here the CDR3 DNA is all that survives: 42 bases in frame from base 1. From the germline V gene (reference sequence), CDR1 is DFQATT and CDR2 is SNEGSKA. V loses 4 bases, J loses 0 bases, and the germline ends lie 10 bases apart. The roughly 37 donors, aged roughly 6 to 90 years, were systemically healthy Caucasian individuals from Russia. Each donor gave 9 to 10 milliliters of peripheral blood, collected into EDTA-treated Vacutainer tubes. Ficoll-Paque density-gradient centrifugation was used to isolate PBMCs, with at least 6.5 million per sample. Trizol reagent was used to extract total RNA from the PBMCs, yielding at least 5.5 micrograms per sample. For every donor, an aliquot of PBMCs went through flow cytometry to measure the percentages of naive CD45RAhigh/CD27high T cells.

The data derive from a study of blood T cells in healthy people across ages (dated by TCRdb to the mid-2010s). Background for the entire study: In model experiments, template switching captured roughly one uniquely barcoded TCR beta cDNA molecule for every two T cells. The study measured age-related changes in TCR beta repertoire diversity using deep sequencing normalized with unique cDNA molecular identifiers. The donors were divided into four age groups: young (average around 15 years), middle-aged (about 39), aged (approximately 62) and long-lived (about 84). Donors of different ages were randomly distributed across sequencing lanes to avoid experimental bias. Two additional independent replicas of 1 million unique cDNA reads from the same blood draw were analyzed for two donors (one aged 18 to 30 and one aged 80 or older). On the study overall, not on this receptor specifically: Conclusive comparison of naive and antigen-experienced compartments was prevented by the profiling of bulk unsorted PBMCs. Observed TCR beta diversity per million T cells fell roughly linearly with age, and a significant reduction was already apparent by age roughly 40. Estimates of total diversity based on one million sequenced T cells were considered lower bounds and underestimates. The percentage of naive T cells measured by flow cytometry correlated strongly with observed TCR beta diversity. Because the CMV infection status of the donors was unknown, age-related changes in expanded clonotypes may potentially have been confounded. Compared with the aged group, the long-lived group had more naive CD4+ T cells, fewer expanded clones and increased TCR diversity, a pattern suggesting age selection.

Library creation used 5' RACE. Sequencing was carried out with an Illumina HiSeq 2500. A second PCR of about 6 to 11 cycles was run with a J-beta primer mix and a sample-barcoded 5' primer. A unique molecular identifier was introduced onto each TCR beta cDNA molecule by a template-switch 5' adaptor carrying 12 random nucleotides. At least 2.5 million CDR3-containing paired-end reads were obtained from each sample. All of the RNA was converted into first-strand cDNA using the Mint cDNA synthesis kit, with a TRBC-specific oligonucleotide serving as the primer. All cDNA was treated with uracil-DNA glycosylase and then went through a first 18-cycle PCR with the universal primers M1SS and BC2_uni_R. On the study's bioinformatics: Normalization of each sample was performed by random selection of 1 million high-quality reads, each carrying a distinct molecular identifier. Instead of being binned into consensus sequences, reads with shared molecular identifiers were discarded. MiTCR, set to a Q25 quality threshold and the strictest error-elimination algorithm, was used for CDR3 identification, clonotype clustering and error correction. Lower-bound total TCR beta diversity was estimated with a nonparametric unseen species model using Euler transformation. Using fastp at Q25 and MiXCR, TCRdb reprocessed the public reads and kept productive beta chains. Each entry merges the rows of one CDR3 protein and shows their most common DNA and genes. These V and J calls originate from TCRdb's pipeline instead of the authors' own analysis. Here the sample has about 640,000 distinct CDR3 sequences; approximately 50% occur a single time. The ten biggest clones cover over 30% of the sample.

The sequence links TRBV20-1 to TRBJ1-5; no D segment can be confidently identified. Sequencing was carried out using blood. The origin of this receptor is a man between 60 and 75 years old in good health. Here the CDR3 is given as CSAIGEYSNQPQHF. The nucleotides are TGCAGTGCTATCGGTGAATATAGCAATCAGCCCCAGCATTTT.